This TCR beta chain was documented in a study of CD8+ T cells in alopecia areata. The wider study: Twice a day, 5 to 10 mg of oral tofacitinib was administered to treated patients. Study-level findings and limits: In scalp and blood during tofacitinib, many expanded lesional clones persisted. An increase in clonality over normal scalp was evident in lesional scalp, especially alopecia totalis/universalis. Scalp clonality decreased significantly with tofacitinib, and so did expanded CD8+ clones among the top 100.

Reverse transcription of extracted RNA yielded cDNA, which provided the sequencing template. Method: immunoSEQ multiplex PCR; TCRdb's copy keeps in-frame clones and lacks some. The sample yields approximately 180,000 clones, approximately 55% seen once. The germline CDR1 and CDR2 sequences are LGHNT and FRNRAP. V lost 8 bases to trimming and J lost 1 base, with 8 bases between them. The CDR3 extends over 12 amino acids. This clone was recorded a few times. The antigen is undetermined. Treatment: oral pan-JAK inhibitor, 5-10 mg twice daily. The sample was CD8+ T cells sorted from blood, taken at week 24, from a patient treated with tofacitinib. The chain combines TRBV12-5 with TRBJ1-1, with unresolved D. The clonotype was recovered from a human donor with alopecia areata. CDR3 nucleotide sequence: TGTGCTAGTCATTCAGGGAACACTGAAGCTTTCTTT. Its translation is CASHSGNTEAFF. Drawing the rest from reference TRBV12-5 and TRBJ1-1, the complete variable domain is DARVTQTPRHKVTEMGQEVTMRCQPILGHNTVFWYRQTMMQGLELLAYFRNRAPLDDSGMPKDRFSAEMPDATLATLKIQPSEPRDSAVYFCASHSGNTEAFFGQGTRLTVV.